This paragraph reports one TCR beta chain. Its antigen is undetermined. A J-beta primer mix and a sample-barcoded 5' primer were used in a second PCR of about 7 to 12 cycles. MiXCR was run by TCRdb on the 5' RACE reads, yielding one entry per CDR3 protein. The sample contains 710,000 or so distinct CDR3 sequences, 20% to 25% of which appear only once. This sample is part of a study of blood T cells in healthy people across ages. Study results and limitations: Naive CD4+ cells and diversity were both higher in long-lived donors than in aged donors. Investigators treated diversity estimates from one million T cells as underestimates.

Trimming shortened V by 2 bases and J by 2 bases, and 5 bases separated the two germline ends. The CDR3 extends over 12 amino acids. Per germline, CDR1 SGHKS and CDR2 YYEKEE (reference sequence). Material: blood. The genes are TRBV5-5 and TRBJ2-7; D not resolved. The origin of this receptor is a man between 65 and 79 years old in good health. The CDR3 nucleotides read TGTGCCAGCAGCTTTCGGACCTACGAGCAGTACTTC. This codes for CASSFRTYEQYF.